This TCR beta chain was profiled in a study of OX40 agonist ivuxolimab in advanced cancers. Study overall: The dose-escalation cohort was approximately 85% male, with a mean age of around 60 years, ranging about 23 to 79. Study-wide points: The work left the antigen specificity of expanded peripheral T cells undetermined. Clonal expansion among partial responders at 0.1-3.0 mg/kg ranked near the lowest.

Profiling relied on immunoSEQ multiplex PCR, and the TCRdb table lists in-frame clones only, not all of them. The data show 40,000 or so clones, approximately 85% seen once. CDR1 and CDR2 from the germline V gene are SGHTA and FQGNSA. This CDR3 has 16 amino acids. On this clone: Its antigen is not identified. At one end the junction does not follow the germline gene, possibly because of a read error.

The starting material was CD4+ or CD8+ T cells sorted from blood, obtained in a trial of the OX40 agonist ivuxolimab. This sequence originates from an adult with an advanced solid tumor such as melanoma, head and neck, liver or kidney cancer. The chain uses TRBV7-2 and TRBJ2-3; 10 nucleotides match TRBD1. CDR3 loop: CAGSLAGQGITDTQYF. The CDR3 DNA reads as TGTGCCGGCAGCTTGGCGGGACAGGGGATCACAGATACGCAGTATTTT.